The present entry profiles one T cell receptor beta chain with its context. This entry belongs to a study of blood T cell repertoires in COVID-19. For the study at large: Material from acute and convalescent COVID-19 was sourced from the United States, Italy and Spain. PBMCs, B-cell-depleted T cells, or T cells were the source of the cDNA or gDNA that made up the material.

In the authors' workflow: Reference gene primers were amplified, and this amplification served to estimate nucleated cell counts. Profiling relied on immunoSEQ multiplex PCR, and the TCRdb table lists in-frame clones only, not all of them. The D gene and trimming were derived from the DNA, and the V and J assignments and clone size from that table. The table records some 94,000 clones, about 87% of them present only once. Germline CDR1 MDHEN, CDR2 SYDVKM. The V and J ends lost 6 bases and 0 bases respectively, with 9 bases between them. This CDR3 region has 14 residues. The chain recombines TRBV28 with TRBJ1-3; D is unresolved. The sequenced sample consisted of peripheral blood. The sequence was obtained from a human donor in a cohort sampled during active COVID-19. The chain's CDR3 is CASSPGSSGNTIYF. The CDR3 nucleotides are TGTGCCAGCAGCCCCGGGAGCTCTGGAAACACCATATATTTT.